The text below deals with one T cell receptor beta chain. What it binds is unknown. This entry belongs to a study of cytomegalovirus exposure and HLA in healthy donors. Study observations and caveats: Productive rates of about 90% or about 30% were seen for most TCR beta V segments in an earlier analysis. A later analysis, which compared TCR beta chains of equal frequency, found the HLA-associated ones more clonally expanded. Through in vitro validation, a few CMV-associated chains were shown to be specific for CMV antigens.

Amplification used 60 Vbeta primers and 13 Jbeta primers. Repertoires were generated with immunoSEQ multiplex PCR, while TCRdb's copy carries only in-frame clones and drops some. The data show about 90,000 clones, approximately 68% seen once. Germline assignment: CDR1 SGDLS and CDR2 YYNGEE. V was clipped by 3 bases and J by 2 bases, with 12 bases between them. The CDR3 has 15 amino acids. The rearrangement uses TRBV9 and TRBJ2-1, with D maybe TRBD1 (5 bases). The TCR comes from a woman aged 45 to 65 in good health and CMV-seropositive. Sequencing was carried out using PBMCs. DNA for the CDR3: TGTGCCAGCAGCGAAGACAGTCTGACCTACAATGAGCAGTTCTTC. Protein product: CASSEDSLTYNEQFF.